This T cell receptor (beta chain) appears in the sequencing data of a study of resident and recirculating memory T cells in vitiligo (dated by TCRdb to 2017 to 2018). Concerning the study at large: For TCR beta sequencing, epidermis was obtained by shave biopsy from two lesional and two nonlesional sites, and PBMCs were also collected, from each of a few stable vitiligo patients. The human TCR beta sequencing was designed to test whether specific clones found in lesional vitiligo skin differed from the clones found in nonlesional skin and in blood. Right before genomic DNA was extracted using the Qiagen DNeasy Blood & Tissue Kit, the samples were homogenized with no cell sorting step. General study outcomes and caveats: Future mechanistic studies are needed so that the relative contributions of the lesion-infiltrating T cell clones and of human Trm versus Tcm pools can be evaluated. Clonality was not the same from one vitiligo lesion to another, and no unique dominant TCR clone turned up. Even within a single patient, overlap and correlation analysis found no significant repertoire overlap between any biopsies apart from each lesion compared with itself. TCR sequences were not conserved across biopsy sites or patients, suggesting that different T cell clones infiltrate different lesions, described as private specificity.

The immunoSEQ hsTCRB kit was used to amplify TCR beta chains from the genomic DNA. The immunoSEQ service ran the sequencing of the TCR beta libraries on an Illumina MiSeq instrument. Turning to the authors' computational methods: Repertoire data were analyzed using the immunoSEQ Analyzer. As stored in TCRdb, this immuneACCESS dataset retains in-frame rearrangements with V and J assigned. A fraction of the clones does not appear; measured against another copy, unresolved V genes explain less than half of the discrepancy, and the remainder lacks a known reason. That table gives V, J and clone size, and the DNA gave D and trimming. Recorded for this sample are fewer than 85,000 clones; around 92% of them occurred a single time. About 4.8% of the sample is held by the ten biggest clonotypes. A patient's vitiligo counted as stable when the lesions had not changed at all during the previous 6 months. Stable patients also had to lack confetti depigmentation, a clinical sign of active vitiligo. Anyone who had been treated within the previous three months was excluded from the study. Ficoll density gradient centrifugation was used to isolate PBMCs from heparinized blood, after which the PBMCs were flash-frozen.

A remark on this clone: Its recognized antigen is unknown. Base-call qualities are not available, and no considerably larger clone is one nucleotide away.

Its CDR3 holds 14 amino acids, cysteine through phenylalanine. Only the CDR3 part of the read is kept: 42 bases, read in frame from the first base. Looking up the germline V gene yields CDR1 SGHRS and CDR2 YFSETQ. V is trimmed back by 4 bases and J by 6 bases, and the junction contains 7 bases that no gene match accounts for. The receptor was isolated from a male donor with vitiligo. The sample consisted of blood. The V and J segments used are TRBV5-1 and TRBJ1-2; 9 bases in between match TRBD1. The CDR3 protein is CASSVEQGANGYTF. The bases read TGCGCCAGCAGCGTGGAACAGGGGGCTAATGGCTACACCTTC.